This T cell receptor (beta chain) was retrieved from a study of OX40 agonist ivuxolimab in advanced cancers. About the study as a whole: The costimulatory receptor OX40 (CD134) was targeted by ivuxolimab, a fully human IgG2 agonistic monoclonal antibody. Intravenous ivuxolimab was administered to patients every 2 weeks at six dose levels: 0.01, 0.1, 0.3, 1.5, 3 and 10 mg/kg. Of the roughly 52 dose-escalation patients, hepatocellular carcinoma was present in 19, melanoma in around 15, renal cell carcinoma in 9 and head and neck cancer in 9. In the dose-escalation cohort, approximately 82% of patients were male, and the mean age was roughly 56 years with a range of about 20 to 80. Patients were allowed to have had prior anti-PD-1, anti-PD-L1 or anti-CTLA-4 therapy, and approximately 40% of the dose-escalation patients had been treated with checkpoint inhibitors. Partial responses occurred in three dose-escalation patients, of whom one had hepatocellular carcinoma and two had cutaneous melanoma. The point of sequencing TCRbeta in the periphery was to test whether ivuxolimab changed TCR sequence diversity and drove clonal T-cell expansion. The monotherapy dose-escalation portion (N of about 50 patients) of the phase I ivuxolimab trial is reported in the paper.

What the study reported, not specific to this receptor: Low levels of normalized T-cell clonal expansion were also shown by some nonresponding patients. After ivuxolimab, CD8+ T cells had more expanded clones than CD4+ T cells on average. At doses from 0.1 to 3.0 mg/kg, clonal expansion was seen in both CD4+ and CD8+ blood T cells between baseline and week 6. Antigen specificity was not determined for the clonally expanded peripheral T cells. In the 0.1-3.0 mg/kg groups, partial responders had among the lowest normalized peripheral clonal expansion, particularly in CD8+ T cells.

Concerning this clone: What this receptor recognizes is not known. No base quality values were provided; no much bigger clone lies one nucleotide off.

Patients with a history of autoimmune disease or receiving systemic immunosuppression were excluded from the trial. Peripheral blood for TCR sequencing was collected from all dose cohorts at baseline, on cycle 4 day 1, and on cycle 7 day 1. The samples were drawn from a first-in-human, open-label, multicenter phase I dose-escalation trial of ivuxolimab. Adults with locally advanced or metastatic head and neck squamous cell, hepatocellular, melanoma or renal cell carcinoma were enrolled in the trial. Before TCR sequencing, CD4+ T cells and CD8+ T cells from peripheral blood were sorted into separate populations. For sequencing of the TCRbeta CDR3 region, genomic DNA was extracted from the sorted cells. The immunoSEQ Assay was used to sequence the TCRbeta CDR3 regions. This is the immuneACCESS table as TCRdb keeps it, with only in-frame sequences that have V and J called. A part of the clones is gone; compared with another copy, unresolved V genes explain less than half, and the rest is unexplained. The sample table lists tens of thousands of clones, more than 85% of them with a count of one. The ten largest clonotypes hold approximately 22% of the sample.

The sample here was CD4+ or CD8+ T cells sorted from blood, taken in a trial of the OX40 agonist ivuxolimab. The receptor was isolated from an adult with an advanced solid tumor such as melanoma, head and neck, liver or kidney cancer.

The base sequence is TGTGCCAGCAGCACTGGAGGGGATGGGCTTCAGCCCCAGCATTTT. Translated, it gives CASSTGGDGLQPQHF. This receptor chain uses TRBV5-5 and TRBJ1-5; TRBD1 could be the D gene, as 5 bases match. Looking up the germline V gene (reference sequence) yields CDR1 SGHKS and CDR2 YYEKEE. The germline ends are 17 bases apart after V is trimmed by 4 bases and J by 6 bases. CDR3 length: 15 amino acids, cysteine to phenylalanine. Only CDR3 DNA is held: 45 bases, read in frame from base 1.